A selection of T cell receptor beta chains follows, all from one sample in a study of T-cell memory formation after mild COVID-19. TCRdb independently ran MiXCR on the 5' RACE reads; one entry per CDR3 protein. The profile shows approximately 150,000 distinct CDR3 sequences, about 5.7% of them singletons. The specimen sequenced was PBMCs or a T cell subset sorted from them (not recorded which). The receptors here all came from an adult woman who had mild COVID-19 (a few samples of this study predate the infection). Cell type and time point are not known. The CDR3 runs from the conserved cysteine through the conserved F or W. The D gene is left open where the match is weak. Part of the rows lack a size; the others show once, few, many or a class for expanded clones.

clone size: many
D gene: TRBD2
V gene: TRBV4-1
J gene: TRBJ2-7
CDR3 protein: CASSQLGRSSSYEQYF
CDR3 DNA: TGCGCCAGCAGCCAGCTCGGGAGGTCCAGCTCCTACGAGCAGTACTTC

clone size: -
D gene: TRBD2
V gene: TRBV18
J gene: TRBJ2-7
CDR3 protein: CASSPPNSGGSASSYEQYF
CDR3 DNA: TGTGCCAGCTCACCACCTAATAGCGGGGGGTCCGCCAGCTCCTACGAGCAGTACTTC

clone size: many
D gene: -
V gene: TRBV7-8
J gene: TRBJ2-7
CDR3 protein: CASSLVGGAIYEQYF
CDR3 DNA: TGTGCCAGCAGCTTAGTTGGGGGCGCGATATACGAGCAGTACTTC

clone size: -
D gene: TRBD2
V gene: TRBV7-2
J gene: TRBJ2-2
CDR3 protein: CASSLEASGNTGELFF
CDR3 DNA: TGTGCCAGCAGCTTAGAAGCTAGCGGAAACACCGGGGAGCTGTTTTTT

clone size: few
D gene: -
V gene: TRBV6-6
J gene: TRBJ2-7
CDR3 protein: CASSYDGGSYEQYF
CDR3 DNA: TGTGCCAGCAGTTACGACGGGGGATCCTACGAGCAGTACTTC

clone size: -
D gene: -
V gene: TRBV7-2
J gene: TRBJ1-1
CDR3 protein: CASSLGGADKGFF
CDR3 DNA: TGTGCCAGCAGCTTAGGGGGGGCGGATAAGGGTTTCTTT

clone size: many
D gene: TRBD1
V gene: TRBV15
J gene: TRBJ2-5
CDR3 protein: CATSRVLIQGTETQYF
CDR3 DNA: TGTGCCACCAGCAGAGTTCTAATACAGGGGACAGAGACCCAGTACTTC

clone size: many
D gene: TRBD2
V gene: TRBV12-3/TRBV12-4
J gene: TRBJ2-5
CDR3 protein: CASNLGLQETQYF
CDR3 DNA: TGTGCCAGCAACCTGGGACTACAAGAGACCCAGTACTTC

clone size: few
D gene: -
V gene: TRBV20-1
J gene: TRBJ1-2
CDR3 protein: CSARKGVHGYTF
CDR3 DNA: TGCAGTGCTAGAAAAGGGGTCCATGGCTACACCTTC

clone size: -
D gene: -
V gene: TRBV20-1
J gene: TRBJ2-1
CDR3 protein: CSASDRRGGNEQFF
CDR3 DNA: TGCAGTGCCTCAGACAGGAGGGGTGGCAATGAGCAGTTCTTC

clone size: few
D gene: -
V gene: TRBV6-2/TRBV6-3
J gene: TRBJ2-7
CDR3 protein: CASSFSGTWEQYF
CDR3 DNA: TGTGCCAGCAGTTTTTCCGGGACGTGGGAGCAGTACTTC

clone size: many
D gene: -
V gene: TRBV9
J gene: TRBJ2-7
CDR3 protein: CASSPWDFSYEQYF
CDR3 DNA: TGTGCCAGCAGCCCCTGGGACTTCTCCTACGAGCAGTACTTC

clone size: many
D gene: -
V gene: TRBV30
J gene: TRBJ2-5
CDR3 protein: CAWSMGLIETQYF
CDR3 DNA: TGTGCCTGGAGTATGGGACTTATAGAGACCCAGTACTTC

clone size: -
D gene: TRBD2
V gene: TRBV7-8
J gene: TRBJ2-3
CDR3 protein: CASSLYPSGRGPDTQYF
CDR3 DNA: TGTGCCAGCAGCTTATATCCTAGCGGGAGGGGCCCAGATACGCAGTATTTT

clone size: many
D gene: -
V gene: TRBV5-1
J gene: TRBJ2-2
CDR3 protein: CASREGQYTGELFF
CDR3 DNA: TGCGCCAGCAGGGAGGGCCAGTACACCGGGGAGCTGTTTTTT

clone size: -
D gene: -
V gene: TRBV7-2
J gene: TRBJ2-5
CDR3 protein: CASSLGGGGLETQYF
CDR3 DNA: TGTGCCAGCAGCCTCGGTGGTGGGGGCCTAGAGACCCAGTACTTC

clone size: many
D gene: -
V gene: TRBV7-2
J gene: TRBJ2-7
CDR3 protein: CASSPAAGFPYEQYF
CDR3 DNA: TGTGCCAGCAGCCCAGCCGCAGGCTTTCCCTACGAGCAGTACTTC

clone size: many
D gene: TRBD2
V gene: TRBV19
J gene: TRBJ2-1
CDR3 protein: CASSTPGLGVNEQFF
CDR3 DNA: TGTGCCAGTAGTACCCCGGGACTAGGGGTCAATGAGCAGTTCTTC

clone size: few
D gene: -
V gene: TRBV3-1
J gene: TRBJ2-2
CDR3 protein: CASSQAVNTGELFF
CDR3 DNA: TGTGCCAGCAGCCAAGCGGTAAACACCGGGGAGCTGTTTTTT

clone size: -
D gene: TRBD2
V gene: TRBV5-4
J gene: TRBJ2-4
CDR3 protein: CASSFGEGAKNIQYF
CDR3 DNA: TGTGCCAGCAGTTTCGGGGAGGGCGCCAAAAACATTCAGTACTTC

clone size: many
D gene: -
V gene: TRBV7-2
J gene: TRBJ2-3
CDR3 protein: CASSLASGDTQYF
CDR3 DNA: TGTGCCAGCAGCTTAGCTAGCGGCGATACGCAGTATTTT

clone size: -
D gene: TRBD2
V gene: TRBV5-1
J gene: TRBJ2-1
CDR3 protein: CASSLLELAGGPFSYNEQFF
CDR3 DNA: TGCGCCAGCAGCTTGCTAGAACTAGCGGGAGGCCCCTTCTCCTACAATGAGCAGTTCTTC

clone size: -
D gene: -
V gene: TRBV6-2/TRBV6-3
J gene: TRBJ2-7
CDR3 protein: CASKGGSVGSYEQYF
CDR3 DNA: TGTGCCAGCAAAGGTGGATCGGTAGGTTCCTACGAGCAGTACTTC

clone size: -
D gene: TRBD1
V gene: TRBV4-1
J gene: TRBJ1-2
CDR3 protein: CASSHGTAGYGYTF
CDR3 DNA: TGCGCCAGCAGCCACGGGACAGCAGGGTATGGCTACACCTTC

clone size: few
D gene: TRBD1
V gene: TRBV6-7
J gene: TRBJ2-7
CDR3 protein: CASGGTGLVSVFCSYEQYF
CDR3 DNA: TGTGCCAGCGGCGGGACAGGTTTGGTTAGTGTATTTTGCTCCTACGAGCAGTACTTC

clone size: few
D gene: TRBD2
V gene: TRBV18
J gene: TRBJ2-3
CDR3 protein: CASSPPGLAGDTQYF
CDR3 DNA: TGTGCCAGCTCACCACCGGGACTAGCCGGAGATACGCAGTATTTT